The next 10 T cell receptor beta chains were all read from a single sample in a study of blood T cell repertoires in COVID-19. TCRdb's copy holds only in-frame clones and misses some; the assay was immunoSEQ multiplex PCR. The table shows roughly 100,000 clones, with approximately 84% occurring only once. Sequencing input: peripheral blood. These receptors were obtained from a man aged 35-49 years with active or convalescent COVID-19.

As DNA, the CDR3 is TGCAGCGTCACGGGACAAGCTAACAATGAGCAGTTCTTC. Protein: CSVTGQANNEQFF. The chain employs TRBV29-1 and TRBJ2-1, with TRBD1 as a possible D gene (6 bases). The CDR3 spans 13 residues. Trimming removed 6 bases from V and 5 bases from J, with 14 bases in between. Germline V gene sequence: CDR1 SQVTM, CDR2 ANQGSEA.

V and J are TRBV30 and TRBJ2-1; 12 nucleotides align to TRBD1. V was pared by 5 bases and J by 6 bases, with 5 bases of the junction left unmatched. The CDR3 length is 14 residues. CDR1 and CDR2 from the germline V gene are GTSNPN and SVGIG (reference sequence). CDR3 in amino acids: CAWGRDRGPNEQFF. CDR3 bases: TGTGCCTGGGGCCGGGACAGGGGGCCCAATGAGCAGTTCTTC. Full variable domain (missing parts from reference TRBV30 and TRBJ2-1): SQTIHQWPATLVQPVGSPLSLECTVEGTSNPNLYWYRQAAGRGLQLLFYSVGIGQISSEVPQNLSASRPQDRQFILSSKKLLLSDSGFYLCAWGRDRGPNEQFFGPGTRLTVL.

This clone was counted a single time. The genes are TRBV19 and TRBJ2-7; 7 positions match TRBD1. There are 15 residues in the CDR3. Germline V gives CDR1 LNHDA, CDR2 SQIVND (reference sequence). The trim removed 4 bases at V and 5 bases at J, leaving 11 bases unmatched. CDR3 DNA sequence: TGTGCCAGTAGTAGAAACACAGGGGTGGTCCACGAGCAGTACTTC. Protein: CASSRNTGVVHEQYF.

This chain links TRBV5-1 with TRBJ1-2, with D possibly matching TRBD1 (5 bases). Trimming took off 4 bases at V and 4 bases at J, with 11 bases between the two ends. This CDR3 is built from 13 residues. Germline loops: CDR1 SGHRS, CDR2 YFSETQ. The CDR3 region is CASSTTGVYGYTF. The DNA of the CDR3 is TGCGCCAGCAGCACTACAGGCGTCTATGGCTACACCTTC.

This clone was seen once. The chain carries TRBV10-3 and TRBJ2-7; TRBD1 is a possible D gene (6 bases). The germline V and J ends were trimmed by 2 bases and 7 bases, with 15 bases remaining between them. Germline V lookup: CDR1 ENHRY, CDR2 SYGVKD. The CDR3 spans 14 residues. The CDR3 DNA follows: TGTGCCATCAGTGAGACAGGGCTGTCGGGAGAGCAGTACTTC. Residues: CAISETGLSGEQYF.

This clone was seen only a few times. The chain employs TRBV30 and TRBJ1-2; D gene ambiguous. CDR3 length: 12 amino acids. With 3 bases removed from V and 8 bases from J, the gap between germline ends came to 13 bases. Germline loops: CDR1 GTSNPN, CDR2 SVGIG (reference sequence). CDR3 coding DNA: TGTGCCTGGAGCGGGTTCCGGAGAGGCTACACCTTC. Its translation is CAWSGFRRGYTF.

The rearrangement links TRBV4-3 to TRBJ1-3; D not certain. Germline V lookup: CDR1 LGHNA, CDR2 YSLEER. This CDR3 has 16 residues. The V end lost 1 base, the J end lost 0 bases, and 10 bases lay between the germline ends. The DNA of the CDR3 is TGCGCCAGCAGCCAAGGTTTGTACAACTCTGGAAACACCATATATTTT. It specifies CASSQGLYNSGNTIYF.

The chain carries TRBV11-1 and TRBJ2-7, with TRBD2 matching over 10 bases. This CDR3 is built from 16 residues. V dropped 5 bases and J dropped 6; count of bases not matched to a gene: 13. Germline assignment: CDR1 SGHAT and CDR2 FQDESV (reference sequence). This CDR3 is CASSPALGTSAIEQYF. CDR3 nucleotide sequence: TGTGCCAGCAGCCCAGCCCTCGGGACTAGCGCAATCGAGCAGTACTTC.

This chain connects TRBV4-1 to TRBJ2-3; the match to TRBD1 covers 9 bases. The CDR3 has 15 residues. Germline V lookup: CDR1 MGHRA, CDR2 YSYEKL. Unmatched junction bases numbered 7, after V lost 5 bases and J lost 4 bases. The CDR3 here is CASSTGGILADTQYF. DNA for the CDR3: TGCGCCAGCAGCACAGGGGGCATCTTGGCAGATACGCAGTATTTT.

The chain has TRBV5-1 and TRBJ1-1; perhaps TRBD1 as D (5 bases). CDR1 is SGHRS, CDR2 YFSETQ, per germline. Trimming cost V 3 bases and J 0 bases, with 12 bases left between them. The CDR3 is made up of 15 amino acids. CDR3 sequence: CASSSQTEMNTEAFF. CDR3 coding DNA: TGCGCCAGCAGCTCACAGACAGAGATGAACACTGAAGCTTTCTTT. The whole variable domain, remainder taken from reference TRBV5-1 and TRBJ1-1, is KAGVTQTPRYLIKTRGQQVTLSCSPISGHRSVSWYQQTPGQGLQFLFEYFSETQRNKGNFPGRFSGRQFSNSRSEMNVSTLELGDSALYLCASSSQTEMNTEAFFGQGTRLTVV.